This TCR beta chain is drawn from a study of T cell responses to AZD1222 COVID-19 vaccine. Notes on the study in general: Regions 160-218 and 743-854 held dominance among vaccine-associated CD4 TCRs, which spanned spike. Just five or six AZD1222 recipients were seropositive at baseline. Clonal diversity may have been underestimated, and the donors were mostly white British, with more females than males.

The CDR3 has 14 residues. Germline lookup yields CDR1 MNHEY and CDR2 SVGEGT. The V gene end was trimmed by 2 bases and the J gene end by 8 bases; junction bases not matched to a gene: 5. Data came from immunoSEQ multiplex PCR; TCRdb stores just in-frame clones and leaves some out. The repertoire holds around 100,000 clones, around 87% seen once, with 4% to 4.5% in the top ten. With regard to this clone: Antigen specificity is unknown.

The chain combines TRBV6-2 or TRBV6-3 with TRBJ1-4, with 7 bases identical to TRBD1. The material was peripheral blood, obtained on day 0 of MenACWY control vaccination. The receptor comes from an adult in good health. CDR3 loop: CASSYIGQDEKLFF. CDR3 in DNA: TGTGCCAGCAGTTACATCGGACAGGACGAAAAACTGTTTTTT.